These T cell receptor beta chains were read from a single sample in a study of T cell responses to AZD1222 COVID-19 vaccine. The assay was immunoSEQ multiplex PCR, and TCRdb's table has in-frame clones only and misses some. The sample lists some 180,000 clones, 88% seen once, with 0.49% in the top ten. This specimen consisted of peripheral blood, obtained on day 0 of AZD1222 vaccination. The origin of the receptors is an adult in good health. CDR3s include the opening cysteine and the closing phenylalanine or tryptophan. D genes are given only for firm matches. Size values are once, few and many counts, or a class for expanded clones, and some rows have none.

CDR3 DNA: TGTGCCAGCAGCGCCCCCGGGACTAGCGGGGACAATGAGCAGTTCTTC; CDR3 protein: CASSAPGTSGDNEQFF; clone size: -; V gene: TRBV9; D gene: TRBD2; J gene: TRBJ2-1
CDR3 DNA: TGTGCCAGCAGCTCCAGACAGTCCGTAGAAAAACTGTTTTTT; CDR3 protein: CASSSRQSVEKLFF; clone size: -; V gene: TRBV7-9; D gene: -; J gene: TRBJ1-4
CDR3 DNA: TGTGCCAGCAAATCTCCGCAACTTGTCACTGAAGCTTTCTTT; CDR3 protein: CASKSPQLVTEAFF; clone size: once; V gene: TRBV2; D gene: -; J gene: TRBJ1-1
CDR3 DNA: TGTGCCAGCAGCTTGGCGGTCCAAATGACTAGCACAGATACGCAGTATTTT; CDR3 protein: CASSLAVQMTSTDTQYF; clone size: -; V gene: TRBV7-2; D gene: -; J gene: TRBJ2-3
CDR3 DNA: TGTGCCAGTAATGGAGGGTACGAGCAGTACTTC; CDR3 protein: CASNGGYEQYF; clone size: -; V gene: TRBV19; D gene: -; J gene: TRBJ2-7
CDR3 DNA: TGTGCCAGCTCACGATTGGCCAAGAACACTGAAGCTTTCTTT; CDR3 protein: CASSRLAKNTEAFF; clone size: -; V gene: TRBV18; D gene: -; J gene: TRBJ1-1
CDR3 DNA: TGTGCCAGCAGCTTGGACAGGGTGGTATCTGGAAACACCATATATTTT; CDR3 protein: CASSLDRVVSGNTIYF; clone size: -; V gene: TRBV5-5; D gene: -; J gene: TRBJ1-3
CDR3 DNA: TGTGCCAGTATGGGACAGGGATACTACGAGCAGTACTTC; CDR3 protein: CASMGQGYYEQYF; clone size: -; V gene: TRBV28; D gene: TRBD1; J gene: TRBJ2-7
CDR3 DNA: TGTGCTAGCAGCCCGACCGGGGGGCAACAAGAGACCCAGTACTTC; CDR3 protein: CASSPTGGQQETQYF; clone size: -; V gene: TRBV7-7; D gene: -; J gene: TRBJ2-5
CDR3 DNA: TGTGCCAGCAGCTTAGGGACCACGAGGGGCACTGAAGCTTTCTTT; CDR3 protein: CASSLGTTRGTEAFF; clone size: -; V gene: TRBV7-2; D gene: -; J gene: TRBJ1-1
CDR3 DNA: TGTGCCAGCAGCTTCGGTGGAAATAGGGACACTGAAGCTTTCTTT; CDR3 protein: CASSFGGNRDTEAFF; clone size: -; V gene: TRBV7-9; D gene: -; J gene: TRBJ1-1
CDR3 DNA: TGTGCCAGCAGCCAAGGTCTGGGCTCCTCTGGAAACACCATATATTTT; CDR3 protein: CASSQGLGSSGNTIYF; clone size: -; V gene: TRBV3-1/TRBV3-2; D gene: -; J gene: TRBJ1-3
CDR3 DNA: TGTGCCAGCAGCTTAGATGTTGTTTACCAGCCCCAGCATTTT; CDR3 protein: CASSLDVVYQPQHF; clone size: -; V gene: TRBV7-8; D gene: -; J gene: TRBJ1-5
CDR3 DNA: TGTGCCAGCTCATCTTCAAGTGGAAACACCATATATTTT; CDR3 protein: CASSSSSGNTIYF; clone size: -; V gene: TRBV18; D gene: -; J gene: TRBJ1-3
CDR3 DNA: TGTGCCAGCAGTTTATCCACCGGACAGGGGTACACCATATATTTT; CDR3 protein: CASSLSTGQGYTIYF; clone size: once; V gene: TRBV28; D gene: TRBD1; J gene: TRBJ1-3
CDR3 DNA: TGTGCCAGCAGCTGGACAGGGGGCTATGGCTACACCTTC; CDR3 protein: CASSWTGGYGYTF; clone size: -; V gene: TRBV7-9; D gene: TRBD1; J gene: TRBJ1-2
CDR3 DNA: TGTGCCAGCAGGGATGGGCTACTCCAAGAGACCCAGTACTTC; CDR3 protein: CASRDGLLQETQYF; clone size: -; V gene: TRBV2; D gene: -; J gene: TRBJ2-5
CDR3 DNA: TGTGCCAGCAGCGTAAAAGGGGCGACTGAAGCTTTCTTT; CDR3 protein: CASSVKGATEAFF; clone size: -; V gene: TRBV9; D gene: -; J gene: TRBJ1-1
CDR3 DNA: TGCGCCAGCAGCTTGGAATGGACTAGCCATGAGCAGTTCTTC; CDR3 protein: CASSLEWTSHEQFF; clone size: -; V gene: TRBV5-1; D gene: TRBD2; J gene: TRBJ2-1
CDR3 DNA: TGTGCCAGCAGCCAGTCCTACGAGCAGTACTTC; CDR3 protein: CASSQSYEQYF; clone size: -; V gene: TRBV3-1/TRBV3-2; D gene: -; J gene: TRBJ2-7
CDR3 DNA: TGTGCCAGCAGTTCAAGGGAGGGCAGGGATCAGCCCCAGCATTTT; CDR3 protein: CASSSREGRDQPQHF; clone size: -; V gene: TRBV28; D gene: -; J gene: TRBJ1-5
CDR3 DNA: TGTGCCAGCAGCGCGATAAGGGGACAAGGGCGGAATGAGCAGTTCTTC; CDR3 protein: CASSAIRGQGRNEQFF; clone size: -; V gene: TRBV28; D gene: -; J gene: TRBJ2-1
CDR3 DNA: TGTGCCAGCAGCTTAGTTTGGAGGGGAAGGGGGTTCACTGAAGCTTTCTTT; CDR3 protein: CASSLVWRGRGFTEAFF; clone size: -; V gene: TRBV7-9; D gene: -; J gene: TRBJ1-1
CDR3 DNA: TGCGCCAGCAGCTCCCCGGGACCCTTACTACCCTACGAGCAGTACTTC; CDR3 protein: CASSSPGPLLPYEQYF; clone size: -; V gene: TRBV5-1; D gene: -; J gene: TRBJ2-7
CDR3 DNA: TGTGCCAGCTCACCGGGCGGGGAGCTGTTTTTT; CDR3 protein: CASSPGGELFF; clone size: once; V gene: TRBV18; D gene: -; J gene: TRBJ2-2
CDR3 DNA: TGTGCCAGCTCAGGACGGCCTATCACCTCCTATAATTCACCCCTCCACTTT; CDR3 protein: CASSGRPITSYNSPLHF; clone size: -; V gene: TRBV18; D gene: -; J gene: TRBJ1-6
CDR3 DNA: TGTGCCAGCAGTGAGCGGGGGGCCACAGATACGCAGTATTTT; CDR3 protein: CASSERGATDTQYF; clone size: few; V gene: TRBV6-4; D gene: TRBD2; J gene: TRBJ2-3
CDR3 DNA: TGTGCCAGCAGTATAGGGATTTCCTATGGCTACACCTTC; CDR3 protein: CASSIGISYGYTF; clone size: -; V gene: TRBV6-5; D gene: -; J gene: TRBJ1-2
CDR3 DNA: TGTGCCAGCAGCTTGTCATGGACCACTGAAGCTTTCTTT; CDR3 protein: CASSLSWTTEAFF; clone size: -; V gene: TRBV5-4; D gene: -; J gene: TRBJ1-1
CDR3 DNA: TGTGCCAGCAACAATTACAGGGGAACCGGGGAGCTGTTTTTT; CDR3 protein: CASNNYRGTGELFF; clone size: -; V gene: TRBV27; D gene: TRBD1; J gene: TRBJ2-2
CDR3 DNA: TGTGCCATCCGGCCTGGCAGCCATACGAACACTGAAGCTTTCTTT; CDR3 protein: CAIRPGSHTNTEAFF; clone size: -; V gene: TRBV10-3; D gene: -; J gene: TRBJ1-1
CDR3 DNA: TGTGCCAGCAGTTACCCCCCTCGAGGGGGTGGCGGGGAGCTGTTTTTT; CDR3 protein: CASSYPPRGGGGELFF; clone size: once; V gene: TRBV6-5; D gene: -; J gene: TRBJ2-2
CDR3 DNA: TGTGCCAGCAGCCCCCCCGGGCCCCTTAATGAAAAACTGTTTTTT; CDR3 protein: CASSPPGPLNEKLFF; clone size: -; V gene: TRBV6-8; D gene: -; J gene: TRBJ1-4
CDR3 DNA: TGTGCCAGCTCACCATCCCACAGGGAGAATGAAAAACTGTTTTTT; CDR3 protein: CASSPSHRENEKLFF; clone size: -; V gene: TRBV18; D gene: -; J gene: TRBJ1-4
CDR3 DNA: TGTGCCAGTAGGACACTGGGACAGGGGGCCTACGAGCAGTACTTC; CDR3 protein: CASRTLGQGAYEQYF; clone size: few; V gene: TRBV19; D gene: TRBD1; J gene: TRBJ2-7
CDR3 DNA: TGCAGCGTTCAGGACCCTCCTCCAGGCAAAAACACTGAAGCTTTCTTT; CDR3 protein: CSVQDPPPGKNTEAFF; clone size: -; V gene: TRBV29-1; D gene: -; J gene: TRBJ1-1
CDR3 DNA: TGTGCTAGCAGCAACGACCCAGCAGGAGAGCAGTTCTTC; CDR3 protein: CASSNDPAGEQFF; clone size: -; V gene: TRBV7-7; D gene: -; J gene: TRBJ2-1
CDR3 DNA: TGTGCCAGCAGGGAGGGTAATGGCTACACCTTC; CDR3 protein: CASREGNGYTF; clone size: -; V gene: TRBV28; D gene: -; J gene: TRBJ1-2
CDR3 DNA: TGTGCCAGCAGCCCTCATCCGGGATATAGGGGCACAGATACGCAGTATTTT; CDR3 protein: CASSPHPGYRGTDTQYF; clone size: once; V gene: TRBV7-3; D gene: -; J gene: TRBJ2-3
CDR3 DNA: TGTGCCAGCAGCCGGGGCTACGGGCAGACGATTGAAGCTTTCTTT; CDR3 protein: CASSRGYGQTIEAFF; clone size: once; V gene: TRBV5-8; D gene: -; J gene: TRBJ1-1
CDR3 DNA: TGTGCCAGCAGCTCGACTGGGACGACCGAGCAGTACTTC; CDR3 protein: CASSSTGTTEQYF; clone size: -; V gene: TRBV12-3/TRBV12-4; D gene: -; J gene: TRBJ2-7
CDR3 DNA: TGTGCCAGCAAGGCCCCCGGGCGGATTATGGATACGCAGTATTTT; CDR3 protein: CASKAPGRIMDTQYF; clone size: -; V gene: TRBV11-2; D gene: -; J gene: TRBJ2-3
CDR3 DNA: TGTGCCAGCAGCCAAGCCGACAGCGACTATGGCTACACCTTC; CDR3 protein: CASSQADSDYGYTF; clone size: -; V gene: TRBV4-2; D gene: -; J gene: TRBJ1-2
CDR3 DNA: TGTGCCAGCATTGGGAGCCACTTAGCCGAGCAGTACTTC; CDR3 protein: CASIGSHLAEQYF; clone size: -; V gene: TRBV27; D gene: -; J gene: TRBJ2-7
CDR3 DNA: TGTGCCACCCAGACCCAGGGAGGGACCGGGGAGCTGTTTTTT; CDR3 protein: CATQTQGGTGELFF; clone size: -; V gene: TRBV15; D gene: TRBD2; J gene: TRBJ2-2
CDR3 DNA: TGTGCCAGCAGCCAACAGGGGGCAACTCAGCCCCAGCATTTT; CDR3 protein: CASSQQGATQPQHF; clone size: -; V gene: TRBV7-6; D gene: TRBD1; J gene: TRBJ1-5
CDR3 DNA: TGTGCCAGCTCACCTTGGCGGGAGGGGACAGATACGCAGTATTTT; CDR3 protein: CASSPWREGTDTQYF; clone size: -; V gene: TRBV18; D gene: TRBD2; J gene: TRBJ2-3
CDR3 DNA: TGCGCCAGCAGCCCTAGACAGGGAGGGTACGAGCAGTACTTC; CDR3 protein: CASSPRQGGYEQYF; clone size: -; V gene: TRBV4-1; D gene: -; J gene: TRBJ2-7
CDR3 DNA: TGTGCCAGCAGCTTAACGGTTACTCAAGAGACCCAGTACTTC; CDR3 protein: CASSLTVTQETQYF; clone size: -; V gene: TRBV7-3; D gene: -; J gene: TRBJ2-5
CDR3 DNA: TGTGCCAGCAGTCGCAGGGTGGGTTACGAGCAGTACTTC; CDR3 protein: CASSRRVGYEQYF; clone size: -; V gene: TRBV2; D gene: -; J gene: TRBJ2-7
CDR3 DNA: TGTGCCAGCAGTTACAGGCCTAGCGGGGGGTACGAGCAGTACTTC; CDR3 protein: CASSYRPSGGYEQYF; clone size: -; V gene: TRBV6-5; D gene: TRBD2; J gene: TRBJ2-7